Below are 2 T cell receptor beta chains sequenced from a single sample in a study of blood T cell repertoires in COVID-19. Here immunoSEQ multiplex PCR was the method, and the copy in TCRdb shows in-frame clones only, minus some. Found here are 130,000 or so clones, over 75% of them singletons; the top ten hold roughly 1.5%. Material for sequencing was peripheral blood. The receptor source for this set is a human donor in a cohort sampled during active COVID-19.

The V call is TRBV5-1, the J call TRBJ1-1; D remains unclear. This CDR3 has 14 residues. V dropped 2 bases and J dropped 1 base, with 9 bases sitting between them. Germline CDR1 reads SGHRS; CDR2 reads YFSETQ. The CDR3 is CASSFNVRNTEAFF. The CDR3, as DNA: TGCGCCAGCAGCTTTAATGTGAGGAACACTGAAGCTTTCTTT.

The chain is built from TRBV6-5 and TRBJ2-2; TRBD1 agrees at 8 bases. CDR3 size: 14 residues. V dropped 9 bases and J dropped 6; count of bases not matched to a gene: 9. Germline CDR1 is MNHEY and CDR2 is SVGAGI. In nucleotides, the CDR3 is TGTGCCAGTGGAGGGCAGGGGGCGCCCGGGGAGCTGTTTTTT. Protein: CASGGQGAPGELFF.